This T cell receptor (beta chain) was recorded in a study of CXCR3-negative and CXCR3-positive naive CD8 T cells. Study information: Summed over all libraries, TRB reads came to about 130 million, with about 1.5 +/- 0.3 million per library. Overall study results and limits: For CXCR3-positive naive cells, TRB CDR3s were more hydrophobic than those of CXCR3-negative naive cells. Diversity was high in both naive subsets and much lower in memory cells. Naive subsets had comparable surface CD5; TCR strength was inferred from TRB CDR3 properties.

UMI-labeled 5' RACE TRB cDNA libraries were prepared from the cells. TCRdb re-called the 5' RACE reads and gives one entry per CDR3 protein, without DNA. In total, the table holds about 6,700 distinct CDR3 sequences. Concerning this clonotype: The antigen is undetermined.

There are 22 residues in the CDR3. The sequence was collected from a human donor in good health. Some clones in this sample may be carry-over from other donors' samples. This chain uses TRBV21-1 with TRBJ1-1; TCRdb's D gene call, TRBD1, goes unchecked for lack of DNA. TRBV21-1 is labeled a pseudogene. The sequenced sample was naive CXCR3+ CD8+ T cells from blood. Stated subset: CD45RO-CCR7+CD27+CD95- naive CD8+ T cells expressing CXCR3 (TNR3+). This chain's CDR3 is CASSKCSRRGRRPPIMNTEAFF.